These T cell receptor beta chains were read from a single sample in a study of T cell repertoires in cytomegalovirus infection. TCRdb recomputed calls from the reads with MiXCR, one row per CDR3 protein. The data show roughly 280,000 distinct CDR3 sequences, roughly an eighth seen once. The specimen was PBMCs. The receptor source for this set is a human donor in good health (CMV status not recorded). Some clones in this sample may be carry-over from other donors' samples. Each CDR3 is given with its conserved first and last residue.

TRBJ1-5 | TRBV2 | CASSPGGRDNQPQHF
TRBJ1-5 | TRBV19 | CASSNTRNSNQPQHF
TRBJ1-1 | TRBV19 | CASSPRGATGRNTEAFF
TRBJ2-1 | TRBV29-1 | CSVEMGLAGGIANEQFF
TRBJ2-1 | TRBV29-1 | CSVEVQGRRNEQFF
TRBJ2-1 | TRBV12-3/TRBV12-4 | CASSLGTGGTNEQFF
TRBJ2-3 | TRBV29-1 | CSVEVGGGNTQYF
TRBJ1-1 | TRBV19 | CASSIRDGMNTEAFF
TRBJ1-1 | TRBV2 | CASSAARAMNTEAFF
TRBJ2-1 | TRBV7-8 | CASSPLAGGHEQFF
TRBJ2-1 | TRBV6-5 | CASSYVAGYEQFF
TRBJ2-1 | TRBV11-2 | CASSLDFWEGTYNEQFF
TRBJ2-7 | TRBV5-1 | CASSSGTSGVTYEQYF
TRBJ1-2 | TRBV2 | CASSVYSSGPYGYTF
TRBJ2-2 | TRBV20-1 | CSALASLNTGELFF
TRBJ1-2 | TRBV10-3 | CAISESRGLANYGYTF
TRBJ2-7 | TRBV12-3/TRBV12-4 | CASSRSQVYEQYF
TRBJ1-2 | TRBV29-1 | CSVRHIYGYTF
TRBJ2-1 | TRBV5-4 | CATGRGRTSSYNEQFF
TRBJ1-4 | TRBV7-8 | CASSGPGTGVNEKLFF
TRBJ1-4 | TRBV5-1 | CASSAEQGPLFF
TRBJ2-7 | TRBV2 | CASNRLVGDYEQYF